This T cell receptor beta chain is drawn from a study of blood T cell repertoires in COVID-19. This clone was recorded at least ten times. This CDR3 is built from 11 residues. Trimming removed 5 bases from V and 7 bases from J, with 11 bases in between. Germline assignment: CDR1 SQVTM and CDR2 ANQGSEA. Sequencing used immunoSEQ multiplex PCR; TCRdb keeps in-frame clones, though not all of them. The data show 150,000 or so clones, roughly 82% seen once. Assignment of participants to cohorts was predicated upon participant-reported clinical history. Two negative PCRs, clearance, or symptom resolution characterized the recovered Cohort 3 donors.

This sequence joins TRBV29-1 and TRBJ2-5; weak D call: TRBD1 (6 bases). This clonotype was sampled from a man aged 45 to 65 who had recovered from COVID-19. The sample comprised PBMCs or T cells enriched from blood (not recorded which). The CDR3 DNA is TGCAGCGTTCATCAAGGGGGGACCCAGTACTTC. Protein: CSVHQGGTQYF.